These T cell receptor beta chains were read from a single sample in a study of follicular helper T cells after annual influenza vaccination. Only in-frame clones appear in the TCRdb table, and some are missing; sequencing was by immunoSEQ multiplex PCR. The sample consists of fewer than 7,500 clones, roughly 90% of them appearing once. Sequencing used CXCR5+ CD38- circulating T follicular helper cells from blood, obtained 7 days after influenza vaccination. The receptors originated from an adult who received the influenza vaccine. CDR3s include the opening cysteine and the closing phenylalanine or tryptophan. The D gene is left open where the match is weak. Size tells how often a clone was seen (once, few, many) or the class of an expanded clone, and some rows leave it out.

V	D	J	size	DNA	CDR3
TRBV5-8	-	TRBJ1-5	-	TGTGCCAGCATCCTTAATTGGGGCGGAGGCAATCAGCCCCAGCATTTT	CASILNWGGGNQPQHF
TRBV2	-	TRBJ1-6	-	TGTGCCTGTGAACGGGACGGTTTTATTCTTACGGGCTCACCCCTCCACTTT	CACERDGFILTGSPLHF
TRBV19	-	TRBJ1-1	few	TGTGCCAGTAGTATAGATCTGGGGGAATCTGAAGCTTTCTTT	CASSIDLGESEAFF
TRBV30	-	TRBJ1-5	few	TGTGCCTGGAGTATTCAGGGGAATCAGCCCCAGCATTTT	CAWSIQGNQPQHF
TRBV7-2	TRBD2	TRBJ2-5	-	TGTGCCAGCAGCGGGAGGACTAGCGGGAGTAACGAGTACCAAGAGACCCAGTACTTC	CASSGRTSGSNEYQETQYF
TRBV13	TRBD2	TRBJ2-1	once	TGTGCCAGCAGCTTGTCGGGAGGGCGGGATGAGCAGTTCTTC	CASSLSGGRDEQFF
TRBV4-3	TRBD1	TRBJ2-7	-	TGCGCCAGCAGCCAAGATGCTTCGGGGACAGGAAGTTTGTACTTC	CASSQDASGTGSLYF
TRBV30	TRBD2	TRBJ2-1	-	TGTGCCTGGAGGGGGATACGGGTAGCGGGAATTAATGAGCAGTTCTTC	CAWRGIRVAGINEQFF
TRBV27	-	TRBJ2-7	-	TGTGCCAGCAGTTTAGGTCCTGCGGCTAGGGGGTACGAGCAGTACTTC	CASSLGPAARGYEQYF
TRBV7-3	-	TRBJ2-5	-	TGTGCCAGCGCCCCCGATCGGGGGGCGTCTGAGACCCAGTACTTC	CASAPDRGASETQYF
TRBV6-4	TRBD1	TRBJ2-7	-	TGTGCCAGCCTGGGACAGGGAAAACTGAGCGGCCTTTTCTACGAGCAGTACTTC	CASLGQGKLSGLFYEQYF
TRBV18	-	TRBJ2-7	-	TGTGCCAGCTCACCCACAGGTGGTAGCTCCTACGAGCAGTACTTC	CASSPTGGSSYEQYF
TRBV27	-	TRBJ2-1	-	TGTGCCAGCAGTCCGAGGACCGATTACAGCTCCTACAATGAGCAGTTCTTC	CASSPRTDYSSYNEQFF
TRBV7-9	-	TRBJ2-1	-	TGTGCCAGCAGCTGGACCTTGAGCTCCTACAATGAGCAGTTCTTC	CASSWTLSSYNEQFF
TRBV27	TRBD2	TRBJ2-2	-	TGTGCCAGTGCGTGGAGGGGAGGGACCGGGGAGCTGTTTTTT	CASAWRGGTGELFF
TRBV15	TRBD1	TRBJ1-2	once	TGTGCCACCAGCAGAGATATGGACAGGGGGGTTGCCTATGGCTACACCTTC	CATSRDMDRGVAYGYTF
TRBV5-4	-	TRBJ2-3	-	TGTGCCAGCTCCCCGTGGACTACCACAGATACGCAGTATTTT	CASSPWTTTDTQYF
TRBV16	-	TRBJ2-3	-	TGTGCCAGCAGCCAAGGGAATGTCCGAACAGATACGCAGTATTTT	CASSQGNVRTDTQYF
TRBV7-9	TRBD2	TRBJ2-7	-	TGTGCCAGCAGGACTAGCGGGGACCCCTACGAGCAGTACTTC	CASRTSGDPYEQYF
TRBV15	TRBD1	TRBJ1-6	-	TGTGCCACCAGCAGGCAAAGGGGGACAGCACCCCTCCACTTT	CATSRQRGTAPLHF
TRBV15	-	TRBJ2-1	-	TGTGCCACCAGCAGAGTCGGGCAGCGCTACAATGAGCAGTTCTTC	CATSRVGQRYNEQFF
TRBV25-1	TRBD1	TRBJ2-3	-	TGTGCCAGCTGTCCCCCGGACAGGGGCACACACACAGATACGCAGTATTTT	CASCPPDRGTHTDTQYF
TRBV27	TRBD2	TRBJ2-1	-	TGTGCCAGCAGTCCCGGACTAGCGGGAGTTAATGAGCAGTTCTTC	CASSPGLAGVNEQFF
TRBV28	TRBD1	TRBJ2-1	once	TGTGCCAGCAAAAGTCGGGACAGGGTTATTTTTGAGCAGTTCTTC	CASKSRDRVIFEQFF
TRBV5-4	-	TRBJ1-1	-	TGTGCCAGCAGCTTGGGCAATGAGGCCCCGGGGTTT	CASSLGNEAPGF
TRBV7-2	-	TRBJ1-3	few	TGTGCCAGCAGCTTAGAATCAGGGTCTCAGGGGGGAAACACCATATATTTT	CASSLESGSQGGNTIYF
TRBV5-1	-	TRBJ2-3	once	TGCGCCAGCAGCTTGGTAGATACGCAGTATTTT	CASSLVDTQYF
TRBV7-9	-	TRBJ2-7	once	TGTGCCAGCAGCTTAGCAGGAGCCTACGAGCAGTACTTC	CASSLAGAYEQYF
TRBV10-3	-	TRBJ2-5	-	TGTGCCATCAGTGCGGCGGATTACCAAGAGACCCAGTACTTC	CAISAADYQETQYF
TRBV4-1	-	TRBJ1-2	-	TGCGCCAGCAGCCAAGGTACGCAGCCGCCCTTGGGGTATGGCTACACCTTC	CASSQGTQPPLGYGYTF
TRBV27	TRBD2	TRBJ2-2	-	TGTGCCAGCAGTACCCTTAGCGGGAGGCCCTCTAACACCGGGGAGCTGTTTTTT	CASSTLSGRPSNTGELFF
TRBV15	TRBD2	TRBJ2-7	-	TGTGCCACCAGCAGAGGGAGACTAGCGGGGGGTGCTTCCTACGAGCAGTACTTC	CATSRGRLAGGASYEQYF
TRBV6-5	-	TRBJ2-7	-	TGTGCCAGCAGTTACTCGAACAGGGGGGGAGAGCAGTACTTC	CASSYSNRGGEQYF
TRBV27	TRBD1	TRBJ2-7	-	TGTGCCAGCAGTTTTAAGCCGACAGGGGGCAGGGACGAGCAGTACTTC	CASSFKPTGGRDEQYF
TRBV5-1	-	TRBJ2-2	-	TGCGCCAGCAGCTTTTCCATTAACGGGGAGCTGTTTTTT	CASSFSINGELFF
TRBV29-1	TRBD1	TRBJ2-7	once	TGCAGCGCAGGACAGGGCTACGAGCAGTACTTC	CSAGQGYEQYF
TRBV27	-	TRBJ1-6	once	TGTGCCAGCAGTTTACAGGGAAATAATTCACCCCTCCACTTT	CASSLQGNNSPLHF
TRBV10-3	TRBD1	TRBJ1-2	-	TGTGCCATCAGTGGACAGGGGAGCAGCTATGGCTACACCTTC	CAISGQGSSYGYTF
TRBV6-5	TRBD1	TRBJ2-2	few	TGTGCCAGCAGGTCGACAGGGGGCACCGGGGAGCTGTTTTTT	CASRSTGGTGELFF
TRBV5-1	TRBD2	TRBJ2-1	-	TGCGCCAGTCTAGCGGGGGCTAACTACAATGAGCAGTTCTTC	CASLAGANYNEQFF
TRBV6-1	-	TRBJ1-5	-	TGTGCCAGCAGTAAACAGGGTGGAAATCAGCCCCAGCATTTT	CASSKQGGNQPQHF
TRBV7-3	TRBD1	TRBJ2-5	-	TGTGCCAGCAGCTTGTCGGGACAGGGTTATATCACCCAGTACTTC	CASSLSGQGYITQYF
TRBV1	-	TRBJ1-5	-	TGCACCAGCAGACAGACAGGGGGCGAGGTCGGCAATCAGCCCCAGCATTTT	CTSRQTGGEVGNQPQHF
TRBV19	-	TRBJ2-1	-	TGTGCCAGTAGTGAGAGTCGGGAGAGGGGCAGAGCATACAATGAGCAGTTCTTC	CASSESRERGRAYNEQFF
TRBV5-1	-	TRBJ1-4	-	TGCGCCAGCAGTTTGGGAGGGGACGGCCTAGAAAAACTGTTTTTT	CASSLGGDGLEKLFF
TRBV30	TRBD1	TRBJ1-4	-	TGTGCCTGGAGGGAGAACCCCAGGGGGAGGGAACTGTTTTTT	CAWRENPRGRELFF
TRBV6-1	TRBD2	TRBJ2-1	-	TGTGCCAGCAGTGAAGGAATGGTAGCGGGAGCAACCTACAATGAGCAGTTCTTC	CASSEGMVAGATYNEQFF
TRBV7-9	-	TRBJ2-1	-	TGTGCCAGCAGCTGGACCTTGAGCTCCTACAATGAGCAGCTCTTC	CASSWTLSSYNEQLF
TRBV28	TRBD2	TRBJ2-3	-	TGTGCCAGCAGTTCGGGCGGCCAGCGGGGAGCAGATACGCAGTATTTT	CASSSGGQRGADTQYF
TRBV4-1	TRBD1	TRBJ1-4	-	TGCGCCAGCAGCCAATTCGACAGGGGGCACAATGAAAAACTGTTTTTT	CASSQFDRGHNEKLFF
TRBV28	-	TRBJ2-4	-	TGTGCCAGCAGTTCTATTGACGGGTCCAAAAACATTCAGTACTTC	CASSSIDGSKNIQYF
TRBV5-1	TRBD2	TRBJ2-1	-	TGCGCCAGCAGCGAAGGGACTAGCGGGAGAGGACGGCATGAGCAGTTCTTC	CASSEGTSGRGRHEQFF
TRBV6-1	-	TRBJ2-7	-	TGTGCCAGCAATTTGGGGAAAACCTACGAGCAGTACTTC	CASNLGKTYEQYF